The clone carrying this T cell receptor beta chain was seen at least ten times. Per the original data handling: Reference gene primer amplification in the assay estimated nucleated cell counts. Only in-frame clones appear in the TCRdb table, and some are missing; sequencing was by immunoSEQ multiplex PCR. V and J calls and clone size are given by that table; D and trimming were obtained from the DNA. The sample shows over 45,000 clones, approximately 80% of them seen only once. This entry is derived from a study of blood T cell repertoires in COVID-19. Study summary: Specimens from acute and convalescent COVID-19 originated in the United States, Italy and Spain. PBMCs, B-cell-depleted T cells, or T cells were the source of the cDNA or gDNA that made up the material.

This CDR3 region has 13 residues. CDR1 is MNHEY, CDR2 SVGAGI, per germline. J gave up 3 bases and V 6 bases, and 4 bases lay outside the gene matches. The TCR originated in a woman at least 80 years old with active or convalescent COVID-19. The sample taken for sequencing was peripheral blood. The gene calls are TRBV6-5 and TRBJ1-2; 7 bases fit TRBD1. The DNA of the CDR3 is TGTGCCAGCAGAGGACAGGCTCACTATGGCTACACCTTC. Residues: CASRGQAHYGYTF.